Listed here are 12 T cell receptor beta chains from one sample, sequenced in a study of blood T cells in healthy people across ages. PCR was performed a second time for roughly 6 to 12 cycles using a sample-barcoded 5' primer and a J-beta primer mix. TCRdb re-derived calls from the 5' RACE reads in MiXCR, one entry per CDR3 protein. The sample has approximately 900,000 distinct CDR3 sequences; under 50% are singletons. The sequencing sample was made of blood. The receptor source for this set is a man aged 25-40 years in good health.

V and J are TRBV20-1 and TRBJ2-7; tentative D call: TRBD2 (5 bases). The CDR3 has 15 amino acids. CDR1 is DFQATT, CDR2 SNEGSKA, per germline (reference sequence). The CDR3 loop reads CSALRRRITSYEQYF. CDR3 nucleotides: TGCAGCGCCCTGCGAAGGAGGATAACCTCCTACGAGCAGTACTTC.

This CDR3 reads CSARPPRLAGGTDTQYF. DNA of the CDR3: TGCAGTGCTAGGCCCCCCCGACTAGCGGGGGGCACAGATACGCAGTATTTT. The chain carries TRBV20-1 and TRBJ2-3; 12 nucleotides match TRBD2. The CDR3 sequence is 17 residues long. V was pared by 3 bases and J by 1 base, with 8 bases of the junction left unmatched. Germline CDR1 reads DFQATT; CDR2 reads SNEGSKA (reference sequence).

V gene TRBV4-3 combines with J gene TRBJ1-4, with 7 bases fitting TRBD1. Trimming removed 6 bases from V and 3 bases from J; junction bases left unmatched: 7. This CDR3 is 15 amino acids long. Germline lookup yields CDR1 LGHNA and CDR2 YSLEER. CDR3 sequence (DNA): TGCGCCAGCAGTCAGGGGGGTACTTCTAATGAAAAACTGTTTTTT. Translated, it gives CASSQGGTSNEKLFF.

The table lists this clonotype with a few counts. The chain links TRBV27 to TRBJ2-3; TRBD2 aligns across 8 bases. The germline gives CDR1 MNHEY, CDR2 SMNVEV (reference sequence). There are 15 residues in the CDR3. The ends lost 5 bases at V and 6 bases at J; junction bases unmatched: 10. Written as DNA, the CDR3 is TGTGCCAGCAGTGGTATAGCGGGGTCCCGGGATACGCAGTATTTT. It codes for CASSGIAGSRDTQYF.

Points on this clonotype: The CDR3 carries no conserved terminal phenylalanine or tryptophan, so it likely arises from a read error. This chain joins TRBV5-1 and TRBJ2-5, with TRBD2 matching over 11 bases. Matching the DNA end better, TRBJ2-7 makes the J call doubtful. This CDR3 has 14 amino acids. The germline V gene encodes CDR1 SGHRS and CDR2 YFSETQ. The CDR3 DNA follows: TGCGCCAGCAGCCTGACTAGCGGGGCCTACGAGCAGTACATC. Translating it yields CASSLTSGAYEQYI.

The count of this clonotype is one. The chain joins TRBV5-1 to TRBJ2-3, with 11 positions matching TRBD2. Per the germline V gene, CDR1 is SGHRS and CDR2 is YFSETQ. Unmatched junction bases numbered 6, after V lost 4 bases and J lost 2 bases. This CDR3 is 16 amino acids long. The CDR3 DNA sequence: TGCGCCAGCAGCGGCACTAGCGGGAGCTCCACAGATACGCAGTATTTT. Amino acids: CASSGTSGSSTDTQYF.

The rearrangement joins TRBV6-2 or TRBV6-3 to TRBJ2-7; D gene unclear. The V end was cut by 0 bases, the J end by 1 base, with 7 bases between. CDR3 size: 14 residues. CDR1 MNHEY and CDR2 SVGEGT come from the germline V gene. For the CDR3, the DNA is TGTGCCAGCAGTTACTCGACACCTTCCTACGAGCAGTACTTC. Its translation: CASSYSTPSYEQYF.

The chain combines TRBV5-5 with TRBJ1-4, with no clear D. The CDR3 has 15 amino acids. V lost 0 bases, J lost 7 bases, and 13 bases lay in between. Germline V gene data show CDR1 as SGHKS and CDR2 as YYEKEE (reference sequence). CDR3 in amino acids: CASSLGGVVGEKLFF. Written as DNA, the CDR3 is TGTGCCAGCAGCTTGGGCGGGGTCGTAGGTGAAAAACTGTTTTTT. Using reference TRBV5-5 and TRBJ1-4 for the parts outside the CDR3, the full variable domain is DAGVTQSPTHLIKTRGQQVTLRCSPISGHKSVSWYQQVLGQGPQFIFQYYEKEERGRGNFPDRFSARQFPNYSSELNVNALLLGDSALYLCASSLGGVVGEKLFFGSGTQLSVL.

This clonotype was seen more than once but under ten times. The chain uses TRBV7-9 and TRBJ2-4; the D is unclear. The ends were cut back, 4 bases at V and 1 base at J, with 14 bases in the middle. There are 16 residues in the CDR3. In germline, CDR1 is SEHNR, CDR2 FQNEAQ (reference sequence). The CDR3 protein is CASSSSLVGAKNIQYF. CDR3 nucleotides: TGTGCCAGCAGCTCTAGTTTGGTAGGGGCCAAAAACATTCAGTACTTC.

The chain carries TRBV5-4 and TRBJ2-5, with 7 bases identical to TRBD2. The CDR3 has 13 amino acids. Germline V gives CDR1 SGHNT, CDR2 YYREEE (reference sequence). V trimming: 0 bases; J trimming: 9 bases; junction bases outside the gene matches: 5. The CDR3 nucleotides are TGTGCCAGCAGCTTGGAGAATCGGGAGGCCCAGTACTTC. This gives the protein CASSLENREAQYF.

The chain combines TRBV12-3 or TRBV12-4 with TRBJ2-3; 9 positions agree with TRBD2. Germline trimming cut 5 bases from V and 6 bases from J; bases unmatched to any gene: 9. This CDR3 contains 15 residues. CDR3 DNA: TGTGCCAGCAGTCCCTTAGCGGGGGCGGTCGATACGCAGTATTTT. This translates into CASSPLAGAVDTQYF.

The chain has TRBV6-2 or TRBV6-3 and TRBJ2-5; possibly TRBD1 or TRBD2 for D (5 bases each). V was shortened by 6 bases and J by 0 bases, with 14 bases between the two germline ends. The CDR3 length is 15 residues. Germline loops: CDR1 MNHEY, CDR2 SVGEGT. The CDR3 here is CASSPGTVNQETQYF. CDR3 nucleotide sequence: TGTGCCAGCAGCCCCGGGACGGTGAACCAAGAGACCCAGTACTTC.